These 25 T cell receptor beta chains were all obtained from the same sample, sequenced in a study of identical twins. Using its own MiXCR run on the 5' RACE reads, TCRdb lists one record per CDR3 protein. The sample lists a few hundred thousand distinct CDR3 sequences; approximately 9.6% were seen once. These data are also associated with another study on yellow fever vaccine responses in identical twins.

The sequenced sample was PBMCs. Source of these receptors: a woman aged 18-29 years in good health.

This clonotype was picked up a small number of times. For the CDR3, the DNA is TGTGCCAGCAGCATGGGACTAGCGGGGGCGGAGACCCAGTACTTC. The encoded protein is CASSMGLAGAETQYF. This chain uses TRBV12-3 or TRBV12-4 with TRBJ2-5; 14 bases agree with TRBD2. There are 15 residues in the CDR3. With V trimmed by 6 bases and J by 5 bases, 5 bases remained unmatched.

This clonotype was counted only a few times. This chain connects TRBV4-1 to TRBJ2-7; TRBD2 agrees at 8 bases. Germline CDR1 MGHRA, CDR2 YSYEKL. V lost 4 bases, J lost 1 base, and 12 bases stayed unmatched. This CDR3 is 17 amino acids long. The CDR3 DNA reads as TGCGCCAGCAGCCCCTCCCGGGGGGGGGTTAATTCCTACGAGCAGTACTTC. Translated, it gives CASSPSRGGVNSYEQYF.

The V and J genes are TRBV6-1 and TRBJ2-7; TRBD2 aligns across 10 bases. Germline V gives CDR1 MNHNS, CDR2 SASEGT. This CDR3 is built from 15 residues. The junction had 3 bases not matched to a gene; V was cut back by 2 bases and J by 2 bases. CDR3 region: CASSERLAGAYEQYF. For the CDR3, the DNA is TGTGCCAGCAGTGAACGGCTAGCGGGGGCCTACGAGCAGTACTTC.

Only a few counts were recorded for this clonotype. The chain couples TRBV20-1 to TRBJ2-1, with 14 bases aligning to TRBD2. The CDR3 is 18 amino acids. The V gene end was trimmed by 5 bases and the J gene end by 5 bases; junction bases not matched to a gene: 14. Germline lookup yields CDR1 DFQATT and CDR2 SNEGSKA (reference sequence). This chain's CDR3 is CSAAPRLAGGRAHNEQFF. In DNA form, the CDR3 reads TGCAGTGCTGCACCCAGACTAGCGGGGGGGCGGGCCCACAATGAGCAGTTCTTC.

This chain links TRBV20-1 with TRBJ2-7; 8 nucleotides line up with TRBD2. V shed 6 bases, J shed 6 bases, and the junction held 19 bases outside the gene matches. The CDR3 is 16 amino acids. From germline, CDR1 is DFQATT and CDR2 SNEGSKA (reference sequence). The CDR3 here is CSALSGSMSSSGEQYF. The CDR3 nucleotides are TGCAGTGCCTTAAGCGGGAGTATGTCGTCTTCTGGCGAGCAGTACTTC.

The J gene is TRBJ2-5, the V gene TRBV2; 7 nucleotides match TRBD2. This CDR3 region has 13 residues. Germline CDR1 SNHLY, CDR2 FYNNEI. Trimming at V came to 7 bases and at J to 2 bases, leaving 4 bases not matched to a gene. The CDR3 DNA follows: TGTGCCAGCACAGCGGGAAGGCAAGAGACCCAGTACTTC. It codes for CASTAGRQETQYF.

This clonotype was found many times. The rearrangement links TRBV12-3 or TRBV12-4 to TRBJ2-1, with D perhaps matching TRBD2 (6 bases). The V end lost 6 bases, the J end lost 6 bases, and 15 bases lay between the germline ends. The CDR3 extends over 14 amino acids. The CDR3 DNA sequence: TGTGCCAGCAGGCTGGGGACTGGGGGCAATGAGCAGTTCTTC. Protein product: CASRLGTGGNEQFF.

This clonotype was seen repeatedly, ten times or more. The chain links TRBV7-6 to TRBJ2-3; D unclear. The germline V and J ends were trimmed by 1 base and 5 bases, with 4 bases remaining between them. The CDR3 loop spans 12 amino acids. The germline V gene encodes CDR1 SGHVS and CDR2 FNYEAQ. The CDR3 nucleotides are TGTGCCAGCAGCTTAGGGAAAGATACGCAGTATTTT. Translating gives CASSLGKDTQYF.

This chain joins TRBV4-1 and TRBJ2-3, with 9 bases fitting TRBD2. V lost 1 base, J lost 3 bases, and 2 bases stayed unmatched. Germline V lookup: CDR1 MGHRA, CDR2 YSYEKL. CDR3 length: 15 residues. CDR3 bases: TGCGCCAGCAGCCAAGTCCTAGCGGGGACAGATACGCAGTATTTT. Protein sequence: CASSQVLAGTDTQYF.

This clonotype has at least ten counts. This chain links TRBV2 with TRBJ1-2; no definite D call. There are 8 residues in the CDR3. Per germline, CDR1 SNHLY and CDR2 FYNNEI. V dropped 8 bases and J dropped 5 bases, with 0 bases sitting between them. CDR3 in amino acids: CASYGYTF. The CDR3 region has the DNA TGTGCCAGCTATGGCTACACCTTC.

The table lists this clonotype with many counts. This chain connects TRBV28 to TRBJ2-1; no reliable D call. Germline loops: CDR1 MDHEN, CDR2 SYDVKM. This CDR3 has 15 residues. Trimming removed 5 bases at V and 4 bases at J, with 15 bases between. As DNA, the CDR3 is TGTGCCAGCAGTCCGACGGATTTTACTTACAATGAGCAGTTCTTC. Its protein product is CASSPTDFTYNEQFF.

The V call is TRBV7-3, the J call TRBJ2-5, with D perhaps matching TRBD2 (5 bases). The CDR3 covers 16 residues. Trimming took off 1 base at V and 1 base at J, with 13 bases between the two ends. Germline-derived CDR1 and CDR2 are SGHTA and FQGTGA. For the CDR3, the DNA is TGTGCCAGCAGCTTAATGGGAGCAGCGTTCCAAGAGACCCAGTACTTC. This encodes CASSLMGAAFQETQYF.

This clonotype has more than one count but fewer than ten. V gene TRBV28 combines with J gene TRBJ2-7; D not certain. Germline values: CDR1 MDHEN, CDR2 SYDVKM. The CDR3 is made up of 13 amino acids. V was cut by 3 bases and J by 6 bases, with 12 bases left in between. The CDR3: CASSFVTPGEQYF. CDR3 DNA sequence: TGTGCCAGCAGTTTTGTTACTCCCGGCGAGCAGTACTTC. The full variable domain, with the rest looked up from reference TRBV28 and TRBJ2-7, is DVKVTQSSRYLVKRTGEKVFLECVQDMDHENMFWYRQDPGLGLRLIYFSYDVKMKEKGDIPEGYSVSREKKERFSLILESASTNQTSMYLCASSFVTPGEQYFGPGTRLTVT.

The CDR3 coding sequence is TGTGCCAGCAGCGGGCTCGGGACAGGAGACAATGAGCAGTTCTTC. As protein: CASSGLGTGDNEQFF. The chain carries TRBV11-2 and TRBJ2-1; 8 nucleotides match TRBD1. The J segment lost 5 bases and the V segment lost 5 bases, leaving 8 bases of the junction unmatched. The CDR3 consists of 15 residues. CDR1 SGHAT and CDR2 FQNNGV come from the germline V gene. The full variable domain, with the rest looked up from reference TRBV11-2 and TRBJ2-1, is EAGVAQSPRYKIIEKRQSVAFWCNPISGHATLYWYQQILGQGPKLLIQFQNNGVVDDSQLPKDRFSAERLKGVDSTLKIQPAKLEDSAVYLCASSGLGTGDNEQFFGPGTRLTVL.

This clonotype was seen ten or more times. This chain links TRBV19 with TRBJ2-2; 12 bases fit TRBD1. The CDR3 length is 16 residues. Trimming took 11 bases from V and 6 from J; bases not matched to a gene: 13. In germline, CDR1 is LNHDA, CDR2 SQIVND (reference sequence). CDR3 loop: CAANTPGTGGPGELFF. Written as DNA, the CDR3 is TGTGCCGCAAACACCCCCGGGACAGGGGGCCCCGGGGAGCTGTTTTTT.

This clonotype was found a few times. The V gene is TRBV20-1, the J gene TRBJ1-2; D may be TRBD1 (6 bases). V lost 0 bases to trimming and J lost 8 bases, with 13 bases between them. Germline CDR1 reads DFQATT; CDR2 reads SNEGSKA (reference sequence). The CDR3 has 13 residues. The CDR3 protein is CSARDPGTKGYTF. The DNA of the CDR3 is TGCAGTGCTAGAGACCCCGGGACAAAAGGCTACACCTTC.

This clonotype was seen at least ten times. The rearrangement links TRBV5-1 to TRBJ2-7; 7 positions agree with TRBD1. Trimming removed 4 bases from V and 3 bases from J; junction bases left unmatched: 4. From germline, CDR1 is SGHRS and CDR2 YFSETQ. The CDR3 has 13 amino acids. CDR3 protein: CASSRDSNYEQYF. CDR3 bases: TGCGCCAGCAGCCGGGACAGCAACTACGAGCAGTACTTC.

V gene TRBV25-1 combines with J gene TRBJ1-6, with TRBD1 matching over 8 bases. With V trimmed by 3 bases and J by 10 bases, 5 bases remained unmatched. The CDR3 is 14 residues long. From germline, CDR1 is MGHDK and CDR2 SYGVNS. CDR3 sequence (DNA): TGTGCCAGCAGTGAGGACAGGGACTCGTCACCCCTCCACTTT. It codes for CASSEDRDSSPLHF. The full variable domain, in which reference TRBV25-1 and TRBJ1-6 provide the parts outside the CDR3, is EADIYQTPRYLVIGTGKKITLECSQTMGHDKMYWYQQDPGMELHLIHYSYGVNSTEKGDLSSESTVSRIRTEHFPLTLESARPSHTSQYLCASSEDRDSSPLHFGNGTRLTVT.

This rearrangement joins TRBV29-1 to TRBJ1-4; D is undetermined. V lost 0 bases, J lost 1 base, and 9 bases lay in between. Per germline, CDR1 SQVTM and CDR2 ANQGSEA. The CDR3 is made up of 15 amino acids. DNA for the CDR3: TGCAGCGTTGAAGATTTGGCAGAAACTAATGAAAAACTGTTTTTT. This gives the protein CSVEDLAETNEKLFF.

J is TRBJ2-5 and V is TRBV27; D is uncertain. This CDR3 comprises 16 residues. CDR1 MNHEY and CDR2 SMNVEV come from the germline V gene (reference sequence). The V and J ends lost 1 base and 0 bases respectively, with 12 bases between them. In nucleotides, the CDR3 is TGTGCCAGCAGTTTATTGGGCCAGACAAACCAAGAGACCCAGTACTTC. Amino acid sequence: CASSLLGQTNQETQYF.

This clonotype was observed a few times. The rearrangement uses TRBV5-1 and TRBJ2-3; weak D call: TRBD1 (6 bases). V was cut by 3 bases and J by 4 bases, with 12 bases left in between. CDR3 length: 14 residues. CDR1 and CDR2 (germline): SGHRS, YFSETQ. The CDR3 DNA is TGCGCCAGCAGCTGGGGGCGATCCGCAGATACGCAGTATTTT. Protein sequence: CASSWGRSADTQYF.

The chain has TRBV14 and TRBJ2-5; D not resolved. Looked up from germline, CDR1 is SGHDN and CDR2 is FVKESK. Trimming shortened V by 1 base and J by 3 bases, and 12 bases separated the two germline ends. The CDR3 has 15 residues. DNA of the CDR3: TGTGCCAGCAGCCAAGCCCGCGGAGACAAAGAGACCCAGTACTTC. This translates into CASSQARGDKETQYF.

The chain carries TRBV3-1 and TRBJ2-1, with 12 nucleotides matching TRBD2. The CDR3 has 15 amino acids. Trimming at V came to 1 base and at J to 7 bases, leaving 2 bases not matched to a gene. Germline V gene lookup returns CDR1 LGHDT and CDR2 YNNKEL (reference sequence). The DNA for the CDR3 is TGTGCCAGCAGCCAAGCCGGGACTAGCGGGAATGAGCAGTTCTTC. This gives the protein CASSQAGTSGNEQFF.

The gene calls are TRBV7-9 and TRBJ2-7; 10 positions agree with TRBD1. This CDR3 has 17 amino acids. Looked up from germline, CDR1 is SEHNR and CDR2 is FQNEAQ (reference sequence). V lost 4 bases, J lost 2 bases, and 11 bases stayed unmatched. CDR3 in amino acids: CASSWEGRQGAAYEQYF. In nucleotides, the CDR3 is TGTGCCAGCAGCTGGGAAGGACGACAGGGGGCTGCCTACGAGCAGTACTTC.

CDR3 sequence: CASSRTGPGEQYF. CDR3 nucleotides: TGTGCCAGCAGTCGGACGGGTCCGGGAGAGCAGTACTTC. The chain uses TRBV6-1 and TRBJ2-7; D possibly corresponds to TRBD2 (5 bases). V dropped 5 bases and J dropped 7 bases, with 15 bases sitting between them. This CDR3 has 13 residues. The germline gives CDR1 MNHNS, CDR2 SASEGT.